This TCR beta chain was sequenced during a study of T cell responses to AZD1222 COVID-19 vaccine. Study-wide results and caveats: Clonal diversity was possibly underestimated, and white British individuals and females predominated among donors. AZD1222 recipients seropositive at baseline numbered only six or seven. Every sample of the repertoires postdated the peak T cell response.

V gave up 4 bases and J gave up 7 bases; unmatched junction bases: 1. The germline V gene encodes CDR1 SGHTA and CDR2 FQGTGA. CDR3 length: 13 residues. Sequencing was performed with immunoSEQ multiplex PCR; in TCRdb, only in-frame clones are kept and a portion is missing. The sample has roughly 130,000 clones, roughly 89% seen once. Comment on this clone: No antigen is known for it.

This sequence joins TRBV7-3 and TRBJ1-3; 10 bases line up with TRBD1. The origin of this receptor is an adult who received the MenACWY meningococcal vaccine as a control. The sequenced sample was peripheral blood, obtained 28 days after the second dose of the MenACWY control vaccine. As DNA, the CDR3 is TGTGCCAGCAGCTCGGGACAGGGGAACACCATATATTTT. This codes for CASSSGQGNTIYF. The full variable domain, its missing parts supplied by reference TRBV7-3 and TRBJ1-3, is GAGVSQTPSNKVTEKGKYVELRCDPISGHTALYWYRQSLGQGPEFLIYFQGTGAADDSGLPNDRFFAVRPEGSVSTLKIQRTERGDSAVYLCASSSGQGNTIYFGEGSWLTVV.